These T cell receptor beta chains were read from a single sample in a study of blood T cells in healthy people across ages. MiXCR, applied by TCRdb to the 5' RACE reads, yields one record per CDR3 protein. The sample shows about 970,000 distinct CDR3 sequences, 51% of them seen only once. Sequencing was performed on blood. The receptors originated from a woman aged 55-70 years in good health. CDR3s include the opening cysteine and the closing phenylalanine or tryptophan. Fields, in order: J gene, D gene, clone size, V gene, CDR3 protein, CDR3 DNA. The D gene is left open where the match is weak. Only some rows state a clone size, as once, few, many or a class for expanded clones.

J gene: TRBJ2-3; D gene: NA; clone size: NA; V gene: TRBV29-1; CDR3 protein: CSVGGPSVRDTQYF; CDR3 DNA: TGCAGCGTAGGAGGGCCCTCGGTTAGAGATACGCAGTATTTT
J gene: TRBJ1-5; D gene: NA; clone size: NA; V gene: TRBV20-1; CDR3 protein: CSAMVLGSNQPQHF; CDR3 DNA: TGCAGTGCTATGGTCCTGGGAAGCAATCAGCCCCAGCATTTT
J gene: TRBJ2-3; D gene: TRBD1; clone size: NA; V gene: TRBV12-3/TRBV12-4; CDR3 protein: CASSLYRGPDTQYF; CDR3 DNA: TGTGCCAGCAGTTTATACAGGGGGCCGGATACGCAGTATTTT
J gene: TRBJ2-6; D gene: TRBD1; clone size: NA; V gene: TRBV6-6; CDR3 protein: CASTSTGGRTNVLTF; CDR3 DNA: TGTGCCAGCACCTCCACAGGGGGGAGGACCAACGTCCTGACTTTC
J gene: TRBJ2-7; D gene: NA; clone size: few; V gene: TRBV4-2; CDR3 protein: CASSAAGWDYEQYF; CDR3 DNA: TGTGCCAGCAGCGCCGCGGGATGGGACTACGAGCAGTACTTC
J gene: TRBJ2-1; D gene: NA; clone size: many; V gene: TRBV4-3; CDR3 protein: CASSQGSRSYNEQFF; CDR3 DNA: TGCGCCAGCAGCCAAGGCAGTAGAAGTTACAATGAGCAGTTCTTC
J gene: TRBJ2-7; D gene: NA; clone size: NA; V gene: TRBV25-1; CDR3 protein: CASSEMEGGGYEQYF; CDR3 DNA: TGTGCCAGCAGTGAAATGGAGGGGGGGGGCTACGAGCAGTACTTC
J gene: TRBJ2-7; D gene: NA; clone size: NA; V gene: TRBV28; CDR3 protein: CASMGWAGGTYEQYF; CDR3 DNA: TGTGCCAGCATGGGATGGGCAGGGGGGACCTACGAGCAGTACTTC
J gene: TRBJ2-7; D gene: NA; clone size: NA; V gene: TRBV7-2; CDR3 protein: CASSARSGSSYEQYF; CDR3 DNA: TGTGCCAGCAGCGCAAGGAGCGGGTCTTCCTACGAGCAGTACTTC
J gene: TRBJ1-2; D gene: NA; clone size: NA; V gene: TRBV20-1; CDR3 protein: CSAGAGPSYTF; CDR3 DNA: TGCAGTGCGGGGGCAGGGCCAAGCTACACCTTC
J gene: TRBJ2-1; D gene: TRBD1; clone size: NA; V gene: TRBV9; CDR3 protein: CASSPRDRFYNEQFF; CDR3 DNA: TGTGCCAGCAGCCCCCGGGACAGGTTTTACAATGAGCAGTTCTTC
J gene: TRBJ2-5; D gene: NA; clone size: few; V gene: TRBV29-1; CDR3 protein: CSVESSRGLQETQYF; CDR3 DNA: TGCAGCGTTGAATCGTCGCGGGGCCTACAAGAGACCCAGTACTTC
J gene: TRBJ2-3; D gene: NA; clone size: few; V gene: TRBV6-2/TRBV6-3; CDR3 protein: CASSPVYTDTQYF; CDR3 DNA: TGTGCCAGCAGCCCTGTCTACACAGATACGCAGTATTTT
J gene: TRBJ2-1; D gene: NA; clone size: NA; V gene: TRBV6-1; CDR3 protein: CASSEARHSEQFF; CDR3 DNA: TGTGCCAGCAGTGAAGCGAGACATAGTGAGCAGTTCTTC
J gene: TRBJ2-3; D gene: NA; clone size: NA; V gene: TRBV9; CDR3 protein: CASSVDESTDTQYF; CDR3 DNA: TGTGCCAGCAGCGTAGATGAGAGCACAGATACGCAGTATTTT
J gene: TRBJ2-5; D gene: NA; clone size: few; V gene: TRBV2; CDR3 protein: CASTGGMQETQYF; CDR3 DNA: TGTGCCAGCACGGGGGGCATGCAAGAGACCCAGTACTTC
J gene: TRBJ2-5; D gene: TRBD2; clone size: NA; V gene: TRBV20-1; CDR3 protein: CSARTSGRSAKTQYF; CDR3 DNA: TGCAGTGCGCGTACTAGCGGGAGGTCGGCAAAGACCCAGTACTTC
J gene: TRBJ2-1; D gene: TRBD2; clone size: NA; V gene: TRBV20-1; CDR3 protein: CSANRLAGGRNEQFF; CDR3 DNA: TGCAGTGCTAATCGACTAGCGGGAGGTCGTAATGAGCAGTTCTTC
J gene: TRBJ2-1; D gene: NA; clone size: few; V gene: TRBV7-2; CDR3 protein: CASSAASTSYNEQFF; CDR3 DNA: TGTGCCAGCAGCGCTGCGAGTACCTCCTACAATGAGCAGTTCTTC
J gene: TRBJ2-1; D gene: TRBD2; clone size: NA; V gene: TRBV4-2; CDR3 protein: CASSQDTSGRSDEQFF; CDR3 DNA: TGTGCCAGCAGCCAAGACACTAGCGGGAGAAGTGATGAGCAGTTCTTC
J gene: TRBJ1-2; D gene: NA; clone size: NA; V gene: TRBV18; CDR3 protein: CASSPTVVNRNYGYTF; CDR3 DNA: TGTGCCAGCTCCCCGACAGTAGTCAACAGGAACTATGGCTACACCTTC
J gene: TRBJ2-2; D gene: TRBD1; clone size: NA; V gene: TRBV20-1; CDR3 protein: CSATFGTEDTGELFF; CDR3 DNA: TGCAGTGCTACCTTTGGGACAGAGGACACCGGGGAGCTGTTTTTT
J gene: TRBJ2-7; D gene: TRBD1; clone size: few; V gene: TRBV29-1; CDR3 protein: CSVEGGQAYEQYF; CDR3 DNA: TGCAGCGTTGAAGGGGGACAGGCCTACGAGCAGTACTTC
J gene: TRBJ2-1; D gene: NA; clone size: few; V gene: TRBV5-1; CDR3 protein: CASSSIRGHNEQFF; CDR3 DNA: TGCGCCAGCAGCTCAATCCGGGGTCACAATGAGCAGTTCTTC
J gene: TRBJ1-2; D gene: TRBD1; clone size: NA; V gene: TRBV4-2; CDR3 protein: CASRTGTGPYGYIF; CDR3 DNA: TGTGCCAGCAGGACCGGGACAGGGCCCTATGGCTACATCTTC
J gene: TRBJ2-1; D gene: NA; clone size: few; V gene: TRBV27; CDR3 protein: CASSPSGGAYNEQFF; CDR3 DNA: TGTGCCAGCAGTCCCTCGGGGGGCGCCTACAATGAGCAGTTCTTC
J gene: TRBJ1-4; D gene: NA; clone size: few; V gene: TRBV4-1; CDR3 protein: CASSQAMGIGKLFF; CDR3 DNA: TGCGCCAGCAGCCAGGCTATGGGCATCGGAAAACTGTTTTTT
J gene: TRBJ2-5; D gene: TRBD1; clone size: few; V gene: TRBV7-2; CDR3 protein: CASSMTGGSQETQYF; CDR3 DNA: TGTGCCAGCAGTATGACAGGGGGCTCCCAAGAGACCCAGTACTTC
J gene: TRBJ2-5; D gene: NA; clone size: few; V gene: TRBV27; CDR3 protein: CASSKLGAQETQYF; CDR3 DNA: TGTGCCAGCAGTAAACTGGGCGCCCAAGAGACCCAGTACTTC
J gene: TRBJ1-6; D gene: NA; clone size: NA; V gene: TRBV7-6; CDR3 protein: CASSPDRSLKPLHF; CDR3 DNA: TGTGCCAGCAGCCCAGACAGGTCTCTCAAGCCCCTCCACTTT
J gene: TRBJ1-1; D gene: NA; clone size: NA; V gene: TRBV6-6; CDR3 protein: CASSSTGPRDTEAFF; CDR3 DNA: TGTGCCAGCAGTTCCACAGGGCCTCGGGACACTGAAGCTTTCTTT
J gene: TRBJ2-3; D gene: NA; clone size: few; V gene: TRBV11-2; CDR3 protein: CASSFGSVYADTQYF; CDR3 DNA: TGTGCCAGCAGCTTCGGGAGTGTTTACGCAGATACGCAGTATTTT
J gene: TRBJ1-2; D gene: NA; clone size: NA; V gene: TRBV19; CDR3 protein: CASSFRRYNYGYTF; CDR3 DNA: TGTGCCAGTAGTTTCCGACGGTATAACTATGGCTACACCTTC